This TCR beta chain was found in a study of blood T cell repertoires in COVID-19. Study overall: COVID-19 samples collected from the United States, Italy and Spain covered acute and convalescent phases.

Authors' analysis steps: Nucleated cell number was recorded as an estimate derived from reference gene primer amplification. Generated by immunoSEQ multiplex PCR, the TCRdb table keeps only in-frame clones and is missing some. That table is the source of V, J and clone size, and D and trimming were worked out from the DNA. The sample includes under 200,000 clones, about nine tenths of them seen just once. The CDR3 contains 15 residues. The germline V and J ends were trimmed by 1 base and 2 bases, with 12 bases remaining between them. Germline CDR1 is SGHVS and CDR2 is FQNEAQ. This clone was picked up a small number of times.

The source is a man aged 18 to 30 with COVID-19, enrolled during active disease. This chain joins TRBV7-8 and TRBJ2-7; possible D gene TRBD2, 6 bases. The material sequenced was peripheral blood. CDR3 in DNA: TGTGCCAGCAGCTTAGAGGAGACTAGACCCTACGAGCAGTACTTC. This sequence encodes CASSLEETRPYEQYF.